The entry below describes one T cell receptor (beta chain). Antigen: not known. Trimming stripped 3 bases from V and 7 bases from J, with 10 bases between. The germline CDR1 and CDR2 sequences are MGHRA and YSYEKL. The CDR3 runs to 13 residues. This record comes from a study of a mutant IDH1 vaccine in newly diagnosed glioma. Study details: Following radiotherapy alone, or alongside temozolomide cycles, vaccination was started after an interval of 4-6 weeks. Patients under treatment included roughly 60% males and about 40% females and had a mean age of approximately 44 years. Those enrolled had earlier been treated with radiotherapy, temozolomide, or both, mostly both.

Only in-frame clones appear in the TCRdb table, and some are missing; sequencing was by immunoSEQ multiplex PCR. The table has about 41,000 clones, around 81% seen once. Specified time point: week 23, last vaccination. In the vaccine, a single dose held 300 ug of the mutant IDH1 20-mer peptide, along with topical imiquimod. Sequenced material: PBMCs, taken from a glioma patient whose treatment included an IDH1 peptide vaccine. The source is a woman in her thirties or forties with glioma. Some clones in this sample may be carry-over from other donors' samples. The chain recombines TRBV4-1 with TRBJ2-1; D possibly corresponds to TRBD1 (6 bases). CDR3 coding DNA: TGCGCCAGCAGCCATAGCAGGGGAAATGAGCAGTTCTTC. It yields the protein CASSHSRGNEQFF.